Listed here is a single T cell receptor (beta chain). These data are taken from a study of blood T cell repertoires in COVID-19. Across the whole study: From the United States, Italy and Spain came samples of acute and convalescent COVID-19.

Clones were read by immunoSEQ multiplex PCR, and TCRdb kept only the in-frame ones, dropping some. Among about 64,000 clones, 88% were seen once, and the ten largest hold around 4.2%. Germline assignment: CDR1 SGHNT and CDR2 YYREEE (reference sequence). J lost 1 base, V lost 3 bases, and 6 bases had no gene match. The CDR3 covers 15 residues. This sequence originates from a man between 70 and 80 years old with acute or convalescent COVID-19. V gene TRBV5-4 combines with J gene TRBJ1-1, with TRBD1 identical over 7 bases. The sample taken for sequencing was peripheral blood. CDR3 DNA sequence: TGTGCCAGCAGCTCCGACCCAGGGGGGAACACTGAAGCTTTCTTT. This gives the protein CASSSDPGGNTEAFF.